This entry lists 2 T cell receptor beta chains sequenced from one sample in a study of cytomegalovirus exposure and HLA in healthy donors. Primers for the PCR totalled 60 Vbeta and 13 Jbeta. Method: immunoSEQ multiplex PCR; TCRdb's copy keeps in-frame clones and lacks some. Found here are 150,000 to 200,000 clones, 80% of them singletons; the top ten hold roughly 9.3%. The sequencing input was PBMCs. The receptors were gathered from a man younger than 30 in good health and CMV-seropositive.

This chain links TRBV7-8 with TRBJ1-2; TRBD1 aligns across 10 bases. The CDR3 has 18 amino acids. Trimming cost V 2 bases and J 4 bases; bases outside gene matches: 13. Germline V gene sequence: CDR1 SGHVS, CDR2 FQNEAQ. The CDR3 here is CASSLPLGTGDIFYGYTF. In nucleotides, the CDR3 is TGTGCCAGCAGCTTACCTTTAGGGACAGGGGATATTTTCTATGGCTACACCTTC.

The chain couples TRBV6-5 to TRBJ2-7, with TRBD1 matching over 9 bases. V trimming: 5 bases; J trimming: 3 bases; junction bases outside the gene matches: 5. This CDR3 is built from 14 residues. Germline CDR1 MNHEY, CDR2 SVGAGI. As DNA, the CDR3 is TGTGCCAGCAGTCCCGGACAGGGGAGCTACGAGCAGTACTTC. It codes for CASSPGQGSYEQYF.